This T cell receptor (beta chain) originates from a study of T cell repertoires in cytomegalovirus infection. Deletions cut 3 bases from V and 1 base from J, with 14 bases between. CDR1 and CDR2 from the germline V gene are SGHTS and YDEGEE. This CDR3 has 15 amino acids. The table lists this clonotype with a few counts. Its antigen is unidentified. TCRdb re-called the reads through MiXCR, storing one row per CDR3 protein. This table has 100,000 to 150,000 distinct CDR3 sequences, roughly 32% appearing once. This chain links TRBV5-8 with TRBJ2-7; TRBD2 might be the D (7 bases). The source is a human donor in good health (CMV status not recorded). Some clones in this sample may be carry-over from other donors' samples. Here the sequenced sample was CD8+ T cells from cultured PBMCs, taken from culture after CMV antigen stimulation. The DNA of the CDR3 is TGTGCCAGCAGCTGGGGGGCTAGCGGATCCTACGAGCAGTACTTC. Translating it yields CASSWGASGSYEQYF. The full variable domain, its missing parts supplied by reference TRBV5-8 and TRBJ2-7, is EAGVTQSPTHLIKTRGQQATLRCSPISGHTSVYWYQQALGLGLQFLLWYDEGEERNRGNFPPRFSGRQFPNYSSELNVNALELEDSALYLCASSWGASGSYEQYFGPGTRLTVT.